The clone carrying this TCR beta chain was counted a few times. RNA served as the template for amplifying TCR beta CDR3 regions. HTBI primers served in a first-round RT-PCR, which a second-round multiplex PCR followed. TCRdb re-analysed the multiplex PCR reads in MiXCR, keeping a single row per CDR3 protein. The profile shows 400,000 to 450,000 distinct CDR3 sequences, over 20% of them singletons. This entry belongs to a study of Graves' ophthalmopathy and Graves' hyperthyroidism. Germline CDR1 and CDR2: KGHSH and LQKENI. The CDR3 is 14 residues long. J gave up 2 bases and V 5 bases, and 5 bases lay outside the gene matches. Other autoimmune diseases, uncontrolled infections, pregnancy or lactation excluded patients from enrollment. The diagnostic workup employed clinical symptoms, serum thyroxine, TRAb, thyroid ultrasound and orbital computed tomography.

Material: peripheral blood. The genes are TRBV18 and TRBJ1-2; TRBD1 matches 7 bases. This TCR derives from a woman in her late teens or twenties with stable Graves' hyperthyroidism. The chain's CDR3 is CASSTGQINYGYTF. CDR3 sequence (DNA): TGTGCCAGCTCAACGGGACAGATAAACTATGGCTACACCTTC.